The 10 T cell receptor beta chains presented below share a single source sample, sequenced in a study of T cells in localized non-small cell lung cancer. Profiled with immunoSEQ multiplex PCR; TCRdb holds only in-frame clones, not every one. The sample records some 39,000 clones, more than 80% being singletons. This sample comprised peripheral blood mononuclear cells, obtained before any cancer treatment. Every receptor here comes from a male donor at least 60 years old with stage II lung adenocarcinoma.

The chain has TRBV25-1 and TRBJ2-3, with 9 bases lining up with TRBD1. V shed 1 base and J 3 bases; nucleotides not matched to a gene: 2. The CDR3 spans 15 residues. Germline CDR1 is MGHDK and CDR2 is SYGVNS. Here the CDR3 DNA reads TGTGCCAGCAGTGAATCCGGGACAGGGACAGATACGCAGTATTTT. As protein: CASSESGTGTDTQYF.

The chain couples TRBV28 to TRBJ2-1; TRBD2 matches at 12 bases. CDR1 and CDR2 from the germline V gene are MDHEN and SYDVKM. The V and J ends lost 6 bases and 2 bases, in that order; junction bases with no gene match: 5. The CDR3 covers 16 residues. The CDR3 DNA reads as TGTGCCAGCAGACGGGGACTAGCGGGTCCCTACAATGAGCAGTTCTTC. Protein sequence: CASRRGLAGPYNEQFF.

The rearrangement uses TRBV6-1 and TRBJ2-3; tentative D call: TRBD1 (6 bases). The CDR3 contains 15 residues. V lost 6 bases and J lost 5, with 18 bases in between. In germline, CDR1 is MNHNS, CDR2 SASEGT. The CDR3 nucleotides read TGTGCCAGCAGCGCCGGGACACCAGGAAGAGATACGCAGTATTTT. Its translation: CASSAGTPGRDTQYF.

V usage is TRBV7-2 and J usage is TRBJ2-1; 10 bases align to TRBD2. Germline assignment: CDR1 SGHTA and CDR2 FQGNSA. Trimming took 5 bases from V and 2 from J; bases not matched to a gene: 3. The CDR3 runs 15 residues. CDR3 protein: CASSKREGTYNEQFF. DNA for the CDR3: TGTGCCAGCAGCAAGCGGGAGGGCACCTACAATGAGCAGTTCTTC. The complete variable domain, with remaining parts taken from reference TRBV7-2 and TRBJ2-1, reads GAGVSQSPSNKVTEKGKDVELRCDPISGHTALYWYRQSLGQGLEFLIYFQGNSAPDKSGLPSDRFSAERTGGSVSTLTIQRTQQEDSAVYLCASSKREGTYNEQFFGPGTRLTVL.

This clone was seen once. The gene calls are TRBV19 and TRBJ2-1, with TRBD1 matching over 8 bases. Germline CDR1 reads LNHDA; CDR2 reads SQIVND (reference sequence). V was pared by 5 bases and J by 6 bases, with 3 bases of the junction left unmatched. The CDR3 consists of 13 residues. CDR3 DNA sequence: TGTGCCAGTAGTCCCGACAGGGGCAATGAGCAGTTCTTC. Translating gives CASSPDRGNEQFF.

The chain has TRBV2 and TRBJ2-1; D remains unclear. V lost 8 bases and J 9 bases, leaving 17 bases between the germline ends. Looked up from germline, CDR1 is SNHLY and CDR2 is FYNNEI. This CDR3 is built from 13 residues. The DNA for the CDR3 is TGTGCCAGCTCCTCTGGGGTTGACGGTGAGCAGTTCTTC. Its translation is CASSSGVDGEQFF.

V and J are TRBV7-2 and TRBJ1-5; D ambiguous. Germline CDR1 and CDR2: SGHTA and FQGNSA. Trimming pared 1 base from V and 0 bases from J, leaving 10 bases between. The CDR3 is 16 amino acids. Here the CDR3 reads CASSLGQLNSNQPQHF. The CDR3 DNA reads as TGTGCCAGCAGCTTAGGGCAGCTTAATAGCAATCAGCCCCAGCATTTT. Drawing the rest from reference TRBV7-2 and TRBJ1-5, the complete variable domain is GAGVSQSPSNKVTEKGKDVELRCDPISGHTALYWYRQSLGQGLEFLIYFQGNSAPDKSGLPSDRFSAERTGGSVSTLTIQRTQQEDSAVYLCASSLGQLNSNQPQHFGDGTRLSIL.

The chain uses TRBV7-3 and TRBJ1-2; D is perhaps TRBD1 (5 bases). The CDR3 totals 15 residues. Germline V gene sequence: CDR1 SGHTA, CDR2 FQGTGA. Trimming shortened V by 0 bases and J by 4 bases, and 12 bases separated the two germline ends. DNA for the CDR3: TGTGCCAGCAGCTTAACGGGGACTGGGGGCTATGGCTACACCTTC. This translates into CASSLTGTGGYGYTF. Combining the CDR3 with reference TRBV7-3 and TRBJ1-2 gives the whole variable domain GAGVSQTPSNKVTEKGKYVELRCDPISGHTALYWYRQSLGQGPEFLIYFQGTGAADDSGLPNDRFFAVRPEGSVSTLKIQRTERGDSAVYLCASSLTGTGGYGYTFGSGTRLTVV.

V usage is TRBV5-1 and J usage is TRBJ2-3, with D possibly TRBD2 on 6 matching bases. The CDR3 has 16 amino acids. The V gene lost 4 bases and the J gene lost 0 bases, with 15 bases spanning the gap. In germline, CDR1 is SGHRS, CDR2 YFSETQ. The CDR3 coding sequence is TGCGCCAGCAGCCTAGGGGACTTCTCTAGCACAGATACGCAGTATTTT. This translates into CASSLGDFSSTDTQYF.

The chain has TRBV19 and TRBJ2-5, with D hard to call. Germline CDR1 and CDR2: LNHDA and SQIVND (reference sequence). V lost 1 base, J lost 1 base, and 4 bases lay in between. The CDR3 loop spans 13 amino acids. DNA for the CDR3: TGTGCCAGTAGTATAGGCCCCCAAGAGACCCAGTACTTC. Translation: CASSIGPQETQYF.